This T cell receptor beta chain was documented in a study of technical replicates of blood from several donors. Only in-frame clones appear in the TCRdb table, and some are missing; sequencing was by immunoSEQ multiplex PCR. The sample has approximately 73,000 clones, 85% to 95% seen once. The CDR3 extends over 14 amino acids. Germline values: CDR1 MNHEY, CDR2 SVGAGI. The junction had 5 bases not matched to a gene; V was cut back by 6 bases and J by 7 bases. Sequencing was performed on T cells isolated from PBMCs. The receptor's source is a human donor in good health. The rearrangement joins TRBV6-5 to TRBJ1-5; 11 positions match TRBD1. The CDR3 DNA is TGTGCCAGCAGAATCGGGACAGGGGGACAGCCCCAGCATTTT. Protein product: CASRIGTGGQPQHF.